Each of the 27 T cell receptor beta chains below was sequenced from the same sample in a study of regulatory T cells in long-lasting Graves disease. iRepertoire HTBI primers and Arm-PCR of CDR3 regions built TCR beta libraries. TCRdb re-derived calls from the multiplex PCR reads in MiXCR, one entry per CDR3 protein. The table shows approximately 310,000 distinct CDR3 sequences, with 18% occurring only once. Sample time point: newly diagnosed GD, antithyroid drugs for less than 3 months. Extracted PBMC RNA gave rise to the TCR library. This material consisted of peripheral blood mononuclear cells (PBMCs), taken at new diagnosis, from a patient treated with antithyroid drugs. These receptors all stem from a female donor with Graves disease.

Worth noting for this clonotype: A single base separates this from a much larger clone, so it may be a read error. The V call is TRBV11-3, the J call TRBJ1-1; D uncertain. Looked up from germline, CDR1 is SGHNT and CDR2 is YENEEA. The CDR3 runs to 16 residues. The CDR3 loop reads CTSSLGLEFMNTEAFF. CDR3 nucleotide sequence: TGTACCAGCAGCTTAGGGCTTGAGTTCATGAACACTGAAGCTTTCTTT.

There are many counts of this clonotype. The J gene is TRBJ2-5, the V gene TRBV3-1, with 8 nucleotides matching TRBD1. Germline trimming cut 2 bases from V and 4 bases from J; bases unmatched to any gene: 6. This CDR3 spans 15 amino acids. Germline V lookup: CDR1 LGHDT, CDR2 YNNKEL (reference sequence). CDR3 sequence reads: CASSQSDRGGETQYF. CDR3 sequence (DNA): TGTGCCAGCAGCCAATCCGACAGGGGAGGAGAGACCCAGTACTTC.

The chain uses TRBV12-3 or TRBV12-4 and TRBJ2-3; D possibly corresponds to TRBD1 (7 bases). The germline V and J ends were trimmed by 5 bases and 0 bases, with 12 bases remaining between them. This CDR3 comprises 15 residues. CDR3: CASSRGTVSTDTQYF. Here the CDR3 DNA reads TGTGCCAGCAGTCGCGGGACAGTTAGCACAGATACGCAGTATTTT.

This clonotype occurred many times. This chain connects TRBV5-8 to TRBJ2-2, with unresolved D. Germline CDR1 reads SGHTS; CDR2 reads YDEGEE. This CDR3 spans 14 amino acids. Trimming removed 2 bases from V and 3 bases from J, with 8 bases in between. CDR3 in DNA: TGTGCCAGCAGCTTAAAAGGTCACACCGGGGAGCTGTTTTTT. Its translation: CASSLKGHTGELFF.

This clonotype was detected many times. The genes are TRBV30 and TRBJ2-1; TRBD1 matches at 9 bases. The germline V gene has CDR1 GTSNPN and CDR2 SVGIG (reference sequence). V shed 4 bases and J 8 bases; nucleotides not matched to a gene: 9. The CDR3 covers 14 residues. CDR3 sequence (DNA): TGTGCCTGGAACTCCTTCCGGGACAGGGATGAGCAGTTCTTC. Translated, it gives CAWNSFRDRDEQFF.

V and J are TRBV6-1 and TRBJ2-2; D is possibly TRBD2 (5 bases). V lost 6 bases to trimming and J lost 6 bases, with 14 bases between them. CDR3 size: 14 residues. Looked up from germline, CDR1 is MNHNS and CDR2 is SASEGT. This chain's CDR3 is CASRASGLPGELFF. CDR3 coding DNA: TGTGCCAGCAGGGCCAGCGGACTCCCCGGGGAGCTGTTTTTT.

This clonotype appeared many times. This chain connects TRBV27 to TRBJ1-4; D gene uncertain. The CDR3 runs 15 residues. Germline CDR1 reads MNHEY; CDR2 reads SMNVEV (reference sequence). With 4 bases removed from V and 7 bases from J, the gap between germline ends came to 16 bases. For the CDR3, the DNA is TGTGCCAGCAGTTCCCCCTTAGGGTCCGGTGAAAAACTGTTTTTT. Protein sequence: CASSSPLGSGEKLFF.

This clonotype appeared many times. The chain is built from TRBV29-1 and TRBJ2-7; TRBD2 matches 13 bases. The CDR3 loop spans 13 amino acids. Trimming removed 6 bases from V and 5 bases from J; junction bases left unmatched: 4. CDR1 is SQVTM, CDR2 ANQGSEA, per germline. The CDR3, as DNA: TGCAGCGTGGGGACTAGCGGGGTGAACGAGCAGTACTTC. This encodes CSVGTSGVNEQYF.

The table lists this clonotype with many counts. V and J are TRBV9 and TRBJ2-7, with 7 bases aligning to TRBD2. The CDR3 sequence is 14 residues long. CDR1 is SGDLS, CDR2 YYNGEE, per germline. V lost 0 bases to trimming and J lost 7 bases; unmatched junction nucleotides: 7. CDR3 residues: CASSVGAGVGEQYF. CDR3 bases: TGTGCCAGCAGCGTAGGGGCGGGAGTGGGTGAGCAGTACTTC.

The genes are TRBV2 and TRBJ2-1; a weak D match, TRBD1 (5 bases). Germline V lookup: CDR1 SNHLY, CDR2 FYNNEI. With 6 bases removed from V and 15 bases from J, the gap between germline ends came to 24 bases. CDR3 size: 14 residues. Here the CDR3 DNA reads TGTGCCAGCAGCCCAGAAATAGGGGCCTCGAACCCGTTCTTC. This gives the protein CASSPEIGASNPFF.

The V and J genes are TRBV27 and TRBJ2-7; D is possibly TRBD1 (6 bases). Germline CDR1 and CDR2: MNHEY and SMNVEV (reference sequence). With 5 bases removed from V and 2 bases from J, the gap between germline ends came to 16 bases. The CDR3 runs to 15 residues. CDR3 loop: CASSLKEGQTYEQYF. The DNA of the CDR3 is TGTGCCAGCAGTCTAAAAGAAGGACAGACCTACGAGCAGTACTTC.

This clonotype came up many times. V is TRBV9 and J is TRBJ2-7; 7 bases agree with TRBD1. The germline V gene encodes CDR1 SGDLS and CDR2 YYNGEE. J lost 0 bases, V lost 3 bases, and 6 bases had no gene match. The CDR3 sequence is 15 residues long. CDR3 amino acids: CASSERDSLSYEQYF. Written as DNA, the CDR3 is TGTGCCAGCAGCGAGAGGGACAGCCTCTCCTACGAGCAGTACTTC.

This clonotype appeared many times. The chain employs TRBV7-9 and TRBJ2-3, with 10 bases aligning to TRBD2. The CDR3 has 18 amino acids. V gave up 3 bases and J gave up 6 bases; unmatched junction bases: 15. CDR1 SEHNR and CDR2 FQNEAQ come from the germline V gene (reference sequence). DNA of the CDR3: TGTGCCAGCAGCTTGGGTACTAGCGGGGAAGGATGGTTGGATACGCAGTATTTT. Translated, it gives CASSLGTSGEGWLDTQYF.

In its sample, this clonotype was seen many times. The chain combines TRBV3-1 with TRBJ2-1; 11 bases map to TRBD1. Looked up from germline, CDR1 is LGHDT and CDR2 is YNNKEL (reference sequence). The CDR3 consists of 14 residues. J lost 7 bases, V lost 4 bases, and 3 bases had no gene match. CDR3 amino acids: CASSLGTGGNEQFF. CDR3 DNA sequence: TGTGCCAGCAGCCTCGGGACAGGGGGGAATGAGCAGTTCTTC.

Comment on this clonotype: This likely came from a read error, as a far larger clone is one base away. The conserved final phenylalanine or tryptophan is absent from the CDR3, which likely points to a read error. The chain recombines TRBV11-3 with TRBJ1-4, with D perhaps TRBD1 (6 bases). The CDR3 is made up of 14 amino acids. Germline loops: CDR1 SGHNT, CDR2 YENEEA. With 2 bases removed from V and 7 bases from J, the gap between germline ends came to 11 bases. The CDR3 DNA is TGTGCCAGCAGCTTAACAGGGCGAGGTGAAAAACTGTTTTGT. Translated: CASSLTGRGEKLFC.

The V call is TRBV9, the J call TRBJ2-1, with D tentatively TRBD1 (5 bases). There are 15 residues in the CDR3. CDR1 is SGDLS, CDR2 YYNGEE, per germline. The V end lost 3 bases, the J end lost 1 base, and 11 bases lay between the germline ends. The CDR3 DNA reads TGTGCCAGCAGCGCCAAAAGGGGATCCTACAATGAGCAGTTCTTC. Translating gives CASSAKRGSYNEQFF.

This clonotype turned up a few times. The CDR3 DNA follows: TGTGCCAGCCATCGTGACTTAAGCACAGATACGCAGTATTTT. Protein sequence: CASHRDLSTDTQYF. The V call is TRBV6-2 or TRBV6-3, the J call TRBJ2-3; D is unresolved. Germline V gene lookup returns CDR1 MNHEY and CDR2 SVGEGT. With 8 bases removed from V and 0 bases from J, the gap between germline ends came to 12 bases. The length of the CDR3 is 14 residues.

This CDR3 is CASSLRTSRSYEQYF. CDR3 nucleotides: TGTGCCAGCAGCTTACGGACTAGCCGATCATACGAGCAGTACTTC. This rearrangement joins TRBV5-4 to TRBJ2-7, with 8 bases matching TRBD2. The V and J ends lost 2 bases and 4 bases, in that order; junction bases with no gene match: 8. CDR3 length: 15 residues. Germline CDR1 and CDR2: SGHNT and YYREEE (reference sequence). Using reference TRBV5-4 and TRBJ2-7 for the parts outside the CDR3, the full variable domain is ETGVTQSPTHLIKTRGQQVTLRCSSQSGHNTVSWYQQALGQGPQFIFQYYREEENGRGNFPPRFSGLQFPNYSSELNVNALELDDSALYLCASSLRTSRSYEQYFGPGTRLTVT.

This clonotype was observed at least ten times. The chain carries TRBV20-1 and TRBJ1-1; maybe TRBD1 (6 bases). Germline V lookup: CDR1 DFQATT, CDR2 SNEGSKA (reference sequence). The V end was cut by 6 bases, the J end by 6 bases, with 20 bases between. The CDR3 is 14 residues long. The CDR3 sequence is CSARPGGLVSEAFF. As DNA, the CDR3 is TGCAGTGCCAGACCCGGGGGGCTGGTCTCTGAAGCTTTCTTT.

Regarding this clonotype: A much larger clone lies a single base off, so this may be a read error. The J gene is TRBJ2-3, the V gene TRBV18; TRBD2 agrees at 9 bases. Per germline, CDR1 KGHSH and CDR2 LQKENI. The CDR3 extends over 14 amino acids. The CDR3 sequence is CASSPPRQRGDLNF. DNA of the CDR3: TGTGCCAGCTCACCACCGCGTCAGCGGGGGGATCTGAATTTT.

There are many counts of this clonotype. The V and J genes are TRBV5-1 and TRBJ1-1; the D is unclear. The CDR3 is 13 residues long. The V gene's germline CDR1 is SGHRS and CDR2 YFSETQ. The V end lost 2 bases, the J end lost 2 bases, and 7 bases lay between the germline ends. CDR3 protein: CASSFGPNTEAFF. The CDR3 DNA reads TGCGCCAGCAGCTTTGGTCCCAACACTGAAGCTTTCTTT.

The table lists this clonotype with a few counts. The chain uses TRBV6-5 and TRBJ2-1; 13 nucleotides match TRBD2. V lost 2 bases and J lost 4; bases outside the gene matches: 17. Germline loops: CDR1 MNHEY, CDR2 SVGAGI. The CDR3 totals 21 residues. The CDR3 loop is CASSYVRQLGLAGAWYNEQFF. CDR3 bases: TGTGCCAGCAGTTACGTCCGGCAGCTCGGACTAGCGGGAGCTTGGTACAATGAGCAGTTCTTC.

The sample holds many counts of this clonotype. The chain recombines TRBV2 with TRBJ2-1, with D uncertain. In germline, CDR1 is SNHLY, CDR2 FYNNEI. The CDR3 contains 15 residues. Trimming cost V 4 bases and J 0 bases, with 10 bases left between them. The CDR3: CASSGRWGSYNEQFF. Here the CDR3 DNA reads TGTGCCAGCAGTGGACGGTGGGGCTCCTACAATGAGCAGTTCTTC.

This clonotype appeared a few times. Here the CDR3 reads CASSLARMYNEQFF. In DNA, the CDR3 is TGTGCCAGCAGTTTAGCCAGGATGTACAATGAGCAGTTCTTC. The rearrangement joins TRBV27 to TRBJ2-1; D ambiguous. The CDR3 is 14 residues long. Germline CDR1 MNHEY, CDR2 SMNVEV (reference sequence). V dropped 2 bases and J dropped 4 bases, with 9 bases sitting between them.

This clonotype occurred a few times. The DNA of the CDR3 is TGTGCCAGCAGCTTATCGGGCGACAGTCAAGAGACCCAGTACTTC. Protein product: CASSLSGDSQETQYF. The chain joins TRBV7-9 to TRBJ2-5, with D possibly TRBD1 on 5 matching bases. The CDR3 is 15 amino acids. The ends were cut back, 2 bases at V and 2 bases at J, with 12 bases in the middle. The germline gives CDR1 SEHNR, CDR2 FQNEAQ (reference sequence).

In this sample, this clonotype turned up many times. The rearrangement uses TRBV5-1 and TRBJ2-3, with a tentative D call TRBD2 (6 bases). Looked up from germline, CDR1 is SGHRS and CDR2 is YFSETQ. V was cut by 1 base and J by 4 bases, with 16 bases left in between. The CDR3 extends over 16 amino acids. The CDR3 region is CASSLSAGGGADTQYF. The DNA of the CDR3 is TGCGCCAGCAGCTTGTCCGCGGGCGGAGGGGCAGATACGCAGTATTTT.

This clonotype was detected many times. The CDR3 DNA is TGTGCCTGGGGGGGCAGAATCAAGTACTTC. Translated, it gives CAWGGRIKYF. J is TRBJ2-5 and V is TRBV30; D possibly corresponds to TRBD1 (6 bases). The CDR3 sequence is 10 residues long. The V gene's germline CDR1 is GTSNPN and CDR2 SVGIG (reference sequence). V shed 5 bases and J shed 12 bases, with 13 bases lying between them. Combining the CDR3 with reference TRBV30 and TRBJ2-5 gives the whole variable domain SQTIHQWPATLVQPVGSPLSLECTVEGTSNPNLYWYRQAAGRGLQLLFYSVGIGQISSEVPQNLSASRPQDRQFILSSKKLLLSDSGFYLCAWGGRIKYFGPGTRLLVL.